Listed below are T cell receptor beta chains from one sample, sequenced in a study of blood T cell repertoires in COVID-19. This table comes from immunoSEQ multiplex PCR, and its TCRdb copy is limited to in-frame clones, with some not included. Here the sample spans roughly 64,000 clones, roughly two thirds being singletons. Sequenced sample: PBMCs or T cells enriched from blood (not recorded which). The receptor set was obtained from a woman aged 55-75 years who had been exposed to COVID-19. Both conserved end residues are part of each CDR3. A D gene is named only where the DNA matches it firmly. Expanded clones are given a class, and other clones once, few, many or no size at all.

J: TRBJ2-3
size: -
V: TRBV30
D: -
CDR3: CAWTPTTDTQYF
DNA: TGTGCCTGGACTCCTACCACAGATACGCAGTATTTT

J: TRBJ1-2
size: -
V: TRBV27
D: -
CDR3: CASSSRGAGGYTF
DNA: TGTGCCAGCAGTAGCCGCGGGGCGGGGGGCTACACCTTC

J: TRBJ2-7
size: few
V: TRBV19
D: -
CDR3: CASSSPFSKGREEQYF
DNA: TGTGCCAGTAGTTCCCCTTTCAGCAAGGGGCGCGAAGAGCAGTACTTC

J: TRBJ1-5
size: -
V: TRBV6-1
D: TRBD1
CDR3: CASSPRTGGSPQHF
DNA: TGTGCCAGCAGTCCCCGGACAGGGGGCTCGCCCCAGCATTTT

J: TRBJ1-1
size: -
V: TRBV30
D: -
CDR3: CAWTSAGGRFF
DNA: TGTGCCTGGACCTCTGCCGGGGGACGGTTCTTT

J: TRBJ2-5
size: -
V: TRBV10-3
D: -
CDR3: CAISAGETQYF
DNA: TGTGCCATCAGCGCAGGGGAGACCCAGTACTTC

J: TRBJ1-4
size: -
V: TRBV18
D: TRBD1
CDR3: CASSHDRVLFF
DNA: TGTGCCAGCTCACACGACAGGGTGCTGTTTTTT

J: TRBJ2-2
size: -
V: TRBV9
D: -
CDR3: CASSVASYTGELFF
DNA: TGTGCCAGCAGCGTAGCTTCCTACACCGGGGAGCTGTTTTTT

J: TRBJ2-3
size: -
V: TRBV5-4
D: TRBD2
CDR3: CASSFSGESTDTQYF
DNA: TGTGCCAGCAGCTTCAGCGGGGAGAGCACAGATACGCAGTATTTT

J: TRBJ1-2
size: many
V: TRBV12-3/TRBV12-4
D: -
CDR3: CASSSPRQLAYTF
DNA: TGTGCCAGCAGTTCCCCTCGACAGTTGGCCTACACCTTC

J: TRBJ1-2
size: -
V: TRBV14
D: TRBD1
CDR3: CASSPGQAVAYGYTF
DNA: TGTGCCAGCAGCCCGGGACAGGCAGTTGCCTATGGCTACACCTTC

J: TRBJ2-7
size: many
V: TRBV27
D: TRBD2
CDR3: CASSTRLAGIYEQYF
DNA: TGTGCCAGCAGTACTAGACTAGCGGGAATCTACGAGCAGTACTTC

J: TRBJ1-6
size: -
V: TRBV9
D: -
CDR3: CASSQGGSSPLHF
DNA: TGTGCCAGCAGCCAGGGAGGTTCTTCACCCCTCCACTTT

J: TRBJ1-5
size: -
V: TRBV11-2
D: TRBD1
CDR3: CASSGGRGHQPQHF
DNA: TGTGCCAGCAGCGGGGGAAGGGGGCATCAGCCCCAGCATTTT

J: TRBJ2-6
size: -
V: TRBV4-1
D: -
CDR3: CASTRLGSSSGANVLTF
DNA: TGCGCCAGCACCCGCTTGGGCTCGTCCTCTGGGGCCAACGTCCTGACTTTC

J: TRBJ1-2
size: -
V: TRBV28
D: -
CDR3: CASSLGRGNVGYTF
DNA: TGTGCCAGCAGTCTAGGACGAGGGAATGTTGGCTACACCTTC

J: TRBJ1-1
size: -
V: TRBV20-1
D: TRBD1
CDR3: CSASWPGQGGVKSEAFF
DNA: TGCAGTGCTAGTTGGCCGGGACAGGGAGGGGTAAAATCTGAAGCTTTCTTT

J: TRBJ1-6
size: -
V: TRBV28
D: -
CDR3: CASSLKARVGSYNSPLHF
DNA: TGTGCCAGCAGTTTAAAGGCGCGGGTTGGCAGCTATAATTCACCCCTCCACTTT

J: TRBJ2-5
size: -
V: TRBV7-2
D: TRBD2
CDR3: CASSWGLAGGRETQYF
DNA: TGTGCCAGCAGCTGGGGACTAGCGGGGGGTAGAGAGACCCAGTACTTC

J: TRBJ1-2
size: -
V: TRBV24-1
D: TRBD1
CDR3: CATREWGAGQAYGYTF
DNA: TGTGCCACCCGGGAATGGGGGGCAGGACAGGCCTATGGCTACACCTTC

J: TRBJ1-2
size: -
V: TRBV18
D: -
CDR3: CASSPDWAGRSNGYTF
DNA: TGTGCCAGCTCACCTGACTGGGCAGGGCGATCGAATGGCTACACCTTC

J: TRBJ1-6
size: -
V: TRBV28
D: -
CDR3: CASSSKQVSWVNSPLHF
DNA: TGTGCCAGCAGTTCAAAACAGGTGTCCTGGGTTAATTCACCCCTCCACTTT

J: TRBJ2-5
size: once
V: TRBV28
D: -
CDR3: CASRGTRFQETQYF
DNA: TGTGCCAGCAGGGGGACACGGTTCCAAGAGACCCAGTACTTC

J: TRBJ2-3
size: -
V: TRBV5-5
D: -
CDR3: CASSRLGQNALTDTQYF
DNA: TGTGCCAGCAGCCGCCTCGGACAGAACGCCCTTACAGATACGCAGTATTTT

J: TRBJ2-2
size: -
V: TRBV30
D: TRBD2
CDR3: CAWSTTGLAGTGELFF
DNA: TGTGCCTGGAGTACAACAGGACTAGCGGGAACCGGGGAGCTGTTTTTT

J: TRBJ2-2
size: few
V: TRBV30
D: -
CDR3: CAWKRQYTGELFF
DNA: TGTGCCTGGAAGAGACAGTACACCGGGGAGCTGTTTTTT

J: TRBJ1-6
size: -
V: TRBV30
D: TRBD1
CDR3: CAWSVRTGGTANSPLHF
DNA: TGTGCCTGGAGTGTACGGACAGGGGGGACAGCTAATTCACCCCTCCACTTT

J: TRBJ1-1
size: -
V: TRBV7-2
D: TRBD1
CDR3: CASSLDRDSEAFF
DNA: TGTGCCAGCAGCTTAGACCGGGACAGCGAAGCTTTCTTT

J: TRBJ2-5
size: -
V: TRBV28
D: TRBD1
CDR3: CASKTGQGGRETQYF
DNA: TGTGCCAGCAAAACGGGACAGGGGGGCCGGGAGACCCAGTACTTC

J: TRBJ1-1
size: -
V: TRBV3-1/TRBV3-2
D: -
CDR3: CASSHRRGLVDTEAFF
DNA: TGTGCCAGCAGCCATCGCAGGGGTTTAGTGGACACTGAAGCTTTCTTT

J: TRBJ1-4
size: -
V: TRBV5-6
D: -
CDR3: CASSLHTTNEKLFF
DNA: TGTGCCAGCAGCCTCCACACAACTAATGAAAAACTGTTTTTT

J: TRBJ1-5
size: -
V: TRBV3-1/TRBV3-2
D: -
CDR3: CASSQDNNQPQHF
DNA: TGTGCCAGCAGCCAAGACAACAATCAGCCCCAGCATTTT

J: TRBJ1-1
size: -
V: TRBV7-8
D: -
CDR3: CASSFLGRDTEAFF
DNA: TGTGCCAGCAGCTTCTTGGGGAGGGACACTGAAGCTTTCTTT

J: TRBJ1-3
size: -
V: TRBV28
D: -
CDR3: CASTPMGGLGNTIYF
DNA: TGTGCCAGTACGCCCATGGGGGGGTTGGGAAACACCATATATTTT

J: TRBJ1-1
size: -
V: TRBV5-1
D: -
CDR3: CASTPAIGANTEAFF
DNA: TGCGCCAGCACCCCCGCCATTGGGGCGAACACTGAAGCTTTCTTT

J: TRBJ2-7
size: many
V: TRBV5-1
D: TRBD2
CDR3: CASSPRTSGGRNEQYF
DNA: TGCGCCAGCAGCCCCCGGACTAGCGGGGGCCGTAACGAGCAGTACTTC

J: TRBJ1-5
size: -
V: TRBV18
D: -
CDR3: CASSNGRQPQHF
DNA: TGTGCCAGCTCAAACGGGAGGCAGCCCCAGCATTTT

J: TRBJ1-1
size: -
V: TRBV7-3
D: -
CDR3: CASSLTEGVAFF
DNA: TGTGCCAGCAGCTTAACGGAGGGAGTAGCTTTCTTT

J: TRBJ1-2
size: -
V: TRBV18
D: -
CDR3: CASSLDPRGPLYTF
DNA: TGTGCCAGCTCACTTGACCCTCGAGGTCCCCTCTACACCTTC

J: TRBJ2-4
size: -
V: TRBV5-4
D: TRBD1
CDR3: CASSPSDRGPHKNIQYF
DNA: TGTGCCAGCAGCCCATCGGACAGGGGACCCCACAAAAACATTCAGTACTTC

J: TRBJ1-2
size: -
V: TRBV4-2
D: -
CDR3: CASSQVNAAGGGYTF
DNA: TGTGCCAGCAGCCAAGTTAACGCGGCGGGGGGCGGCTACACCTTC

J: TRBJ1-2
size: -
V: TRBV27
D: TRBD1
CDR3: CASSFIQGDYGYTF
DNA: TGTGCCAGCAGCTTTATCCAGGGGGACTATGGCTACACCTTC

J: TRBJ1-2
size: few
V: TRBV5-5
D: -
CDR3: CASSLVGVGEGNGYTF
DNA: TGTGCCAGCAGCTTGGTTGGAGTCGGGGAGGGTAACGGCTACACCTTC

J: TRBJ2-1
size: -
V: TRBV5-1
D: TRBD2
CDR3: CASSLAPGGEEFF
DNA: TGCGCCAGCAGCTTGGCCCCCGGGGGGGAGGAGTTCTTC

J: TRBJ1-1
size: -
V: TRBV28
D: TRBD1
CDR3: CASSPGTGLVTEAFF
DNA: TGTGCCAGCAGTCCCGGGACAGGCTTGGTCACTGAAGCTTTCTTT

J: TRBJ2-2
size: -
V: TRBV14
D: TRBD1
CDR3: CASSRGQGVSGELFF
DNA: TGTGCCAGCAGCCGGGGACAGGGGGTTTCCGGGGAGCTGTTTTTT

J: TRBJ2-3
size: few
V: TRBV5-5
D: -
CDR3: CASSLAGAGDTQYF
DNA: TGTGCCAGCAGCTTGGCAGGGGCAGGAGATACGCAGTATTTT

J: TRBJ1-6
size: -
V: TRBV5-8
D: TRBD1
CDR3: CASSSRTGTGDSPLHF
DNA: TGTGCCAGCAGTAGTCGGACCGGGACAGGTGATTCACCCCTCCACTTT

J: TRBJ2-5
size: -
V: TRBV12-5
D: -
CDR3: CASGTEETQYF
DNA: TGTGCTAGTGGGACAGAAGAGACCCAGTACTTC

J: TRBJ1-2
size: -
V: TRBV6-6
D: -
CDR3: CASSYSTANYGYTF
DNA: TGTGCCAGCAGTTACTCGACAGCTAACTATGGCTACACCTTC

J: TRBJ2-1
size: -
V: TRBV9
D: -
CDR3: CASSLESGSYNEQFF
DNA: TGTGCCAGCAGCTTGGAGTCGGGATCCTACAATGAGCAGTTCTTC

J: TRBJ1-2
size: -
V: TRBV3-1/TRBV3-2
D: -
CDR3: CASSQDEGYTF
DNA: TGTGCCAGCAGCCAAGATGAGGGCTACACCTTC

J: TRBJ1-2
size: -
V: TRBV28
D: -
CDR3: CARVDSRGRYTF
DNA: TGTGCCAGAGTAGATTCCAGGGGTCGCTACACCTTC

J: TRBJ2-5
size: -
V: TRBV28
D: -
CDR3: CASQRLTGPETQYF
DNA: TGTGCCAGCCAGAGACTTACAGGGCCCGAGACCCAGTACTTC

J: TRBJ1-1
size: -
V: TRBV30
D: -
CDR3: CAWSGGWGRVTEAFF
DNA: TGTGCCTGGAGTGGGGGCTGGGGGCGTGTCACTGAAGCTTTCTTT

J: TRBJ2-2
size: -
V: TRBV27
D: TRBD1
CDR3: CASSSIGTGGVGELFF
DNA: TGTGCCAGCAGTTCGATCGGGACAGGGGGGGTCGGGGAGCTGTTTTTT

J: TRBJ2-5
size: -
V: TRBV3-1/TRBV3-2
D: TRBD2
CDR3: CASSPTRGLAGGEGGPETQYF
DNA: TGTGCCAGCAGCCCTACCCGAGGACTAGCGGGGGGCGAGGGGGGTCCAGAGACCCAGTACTTC